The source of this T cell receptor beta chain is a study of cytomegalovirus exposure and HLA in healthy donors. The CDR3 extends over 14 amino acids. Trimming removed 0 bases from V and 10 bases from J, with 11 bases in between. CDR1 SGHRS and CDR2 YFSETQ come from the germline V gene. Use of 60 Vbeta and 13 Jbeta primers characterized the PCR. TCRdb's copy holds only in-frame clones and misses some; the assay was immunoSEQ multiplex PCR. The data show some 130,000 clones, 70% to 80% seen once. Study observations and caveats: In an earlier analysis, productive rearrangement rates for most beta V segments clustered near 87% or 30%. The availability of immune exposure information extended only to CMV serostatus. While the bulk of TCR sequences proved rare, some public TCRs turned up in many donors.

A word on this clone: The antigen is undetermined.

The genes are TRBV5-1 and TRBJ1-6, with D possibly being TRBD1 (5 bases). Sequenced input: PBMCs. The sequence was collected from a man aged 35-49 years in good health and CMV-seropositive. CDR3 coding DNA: TGCGCCAGCAGCTTGGCCCCAGGGAGGTCACCCCTCCACTTT. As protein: CASSLAPGRSPLHF.